This T cell receptor beta chain was observed in a study of control samples from healthy donors and cancer patients. CDR3 length equals 14 residues. Germline loops: CDR1 SGHNT, CDR2 YENEEA. Trimming pared 4 bases from V and 0 bases from J, leaving 8 bases between. This clone turned up a few times. Sequencing used immunoSEQ multiplex PCR; TCRdb keeps in-frame clones, though not all of them. The sample lists 40,000 to 50,000 clones; 60% to 80% were seen once. The chain employs TRBV11-3 and TRBJ2-3; maybe TRBD2 (5 bases). This clonotype was sampled from a male donor with melanoma. Input material: formalin-fixed, paraffin-embedded tissue. The CDR3 here is CASSSRTSTDTQYF. For the CDR3, the DNA is TGTGCCAGCAGCTCCAGGACTAGCACAGATACGCAGTATTTT.